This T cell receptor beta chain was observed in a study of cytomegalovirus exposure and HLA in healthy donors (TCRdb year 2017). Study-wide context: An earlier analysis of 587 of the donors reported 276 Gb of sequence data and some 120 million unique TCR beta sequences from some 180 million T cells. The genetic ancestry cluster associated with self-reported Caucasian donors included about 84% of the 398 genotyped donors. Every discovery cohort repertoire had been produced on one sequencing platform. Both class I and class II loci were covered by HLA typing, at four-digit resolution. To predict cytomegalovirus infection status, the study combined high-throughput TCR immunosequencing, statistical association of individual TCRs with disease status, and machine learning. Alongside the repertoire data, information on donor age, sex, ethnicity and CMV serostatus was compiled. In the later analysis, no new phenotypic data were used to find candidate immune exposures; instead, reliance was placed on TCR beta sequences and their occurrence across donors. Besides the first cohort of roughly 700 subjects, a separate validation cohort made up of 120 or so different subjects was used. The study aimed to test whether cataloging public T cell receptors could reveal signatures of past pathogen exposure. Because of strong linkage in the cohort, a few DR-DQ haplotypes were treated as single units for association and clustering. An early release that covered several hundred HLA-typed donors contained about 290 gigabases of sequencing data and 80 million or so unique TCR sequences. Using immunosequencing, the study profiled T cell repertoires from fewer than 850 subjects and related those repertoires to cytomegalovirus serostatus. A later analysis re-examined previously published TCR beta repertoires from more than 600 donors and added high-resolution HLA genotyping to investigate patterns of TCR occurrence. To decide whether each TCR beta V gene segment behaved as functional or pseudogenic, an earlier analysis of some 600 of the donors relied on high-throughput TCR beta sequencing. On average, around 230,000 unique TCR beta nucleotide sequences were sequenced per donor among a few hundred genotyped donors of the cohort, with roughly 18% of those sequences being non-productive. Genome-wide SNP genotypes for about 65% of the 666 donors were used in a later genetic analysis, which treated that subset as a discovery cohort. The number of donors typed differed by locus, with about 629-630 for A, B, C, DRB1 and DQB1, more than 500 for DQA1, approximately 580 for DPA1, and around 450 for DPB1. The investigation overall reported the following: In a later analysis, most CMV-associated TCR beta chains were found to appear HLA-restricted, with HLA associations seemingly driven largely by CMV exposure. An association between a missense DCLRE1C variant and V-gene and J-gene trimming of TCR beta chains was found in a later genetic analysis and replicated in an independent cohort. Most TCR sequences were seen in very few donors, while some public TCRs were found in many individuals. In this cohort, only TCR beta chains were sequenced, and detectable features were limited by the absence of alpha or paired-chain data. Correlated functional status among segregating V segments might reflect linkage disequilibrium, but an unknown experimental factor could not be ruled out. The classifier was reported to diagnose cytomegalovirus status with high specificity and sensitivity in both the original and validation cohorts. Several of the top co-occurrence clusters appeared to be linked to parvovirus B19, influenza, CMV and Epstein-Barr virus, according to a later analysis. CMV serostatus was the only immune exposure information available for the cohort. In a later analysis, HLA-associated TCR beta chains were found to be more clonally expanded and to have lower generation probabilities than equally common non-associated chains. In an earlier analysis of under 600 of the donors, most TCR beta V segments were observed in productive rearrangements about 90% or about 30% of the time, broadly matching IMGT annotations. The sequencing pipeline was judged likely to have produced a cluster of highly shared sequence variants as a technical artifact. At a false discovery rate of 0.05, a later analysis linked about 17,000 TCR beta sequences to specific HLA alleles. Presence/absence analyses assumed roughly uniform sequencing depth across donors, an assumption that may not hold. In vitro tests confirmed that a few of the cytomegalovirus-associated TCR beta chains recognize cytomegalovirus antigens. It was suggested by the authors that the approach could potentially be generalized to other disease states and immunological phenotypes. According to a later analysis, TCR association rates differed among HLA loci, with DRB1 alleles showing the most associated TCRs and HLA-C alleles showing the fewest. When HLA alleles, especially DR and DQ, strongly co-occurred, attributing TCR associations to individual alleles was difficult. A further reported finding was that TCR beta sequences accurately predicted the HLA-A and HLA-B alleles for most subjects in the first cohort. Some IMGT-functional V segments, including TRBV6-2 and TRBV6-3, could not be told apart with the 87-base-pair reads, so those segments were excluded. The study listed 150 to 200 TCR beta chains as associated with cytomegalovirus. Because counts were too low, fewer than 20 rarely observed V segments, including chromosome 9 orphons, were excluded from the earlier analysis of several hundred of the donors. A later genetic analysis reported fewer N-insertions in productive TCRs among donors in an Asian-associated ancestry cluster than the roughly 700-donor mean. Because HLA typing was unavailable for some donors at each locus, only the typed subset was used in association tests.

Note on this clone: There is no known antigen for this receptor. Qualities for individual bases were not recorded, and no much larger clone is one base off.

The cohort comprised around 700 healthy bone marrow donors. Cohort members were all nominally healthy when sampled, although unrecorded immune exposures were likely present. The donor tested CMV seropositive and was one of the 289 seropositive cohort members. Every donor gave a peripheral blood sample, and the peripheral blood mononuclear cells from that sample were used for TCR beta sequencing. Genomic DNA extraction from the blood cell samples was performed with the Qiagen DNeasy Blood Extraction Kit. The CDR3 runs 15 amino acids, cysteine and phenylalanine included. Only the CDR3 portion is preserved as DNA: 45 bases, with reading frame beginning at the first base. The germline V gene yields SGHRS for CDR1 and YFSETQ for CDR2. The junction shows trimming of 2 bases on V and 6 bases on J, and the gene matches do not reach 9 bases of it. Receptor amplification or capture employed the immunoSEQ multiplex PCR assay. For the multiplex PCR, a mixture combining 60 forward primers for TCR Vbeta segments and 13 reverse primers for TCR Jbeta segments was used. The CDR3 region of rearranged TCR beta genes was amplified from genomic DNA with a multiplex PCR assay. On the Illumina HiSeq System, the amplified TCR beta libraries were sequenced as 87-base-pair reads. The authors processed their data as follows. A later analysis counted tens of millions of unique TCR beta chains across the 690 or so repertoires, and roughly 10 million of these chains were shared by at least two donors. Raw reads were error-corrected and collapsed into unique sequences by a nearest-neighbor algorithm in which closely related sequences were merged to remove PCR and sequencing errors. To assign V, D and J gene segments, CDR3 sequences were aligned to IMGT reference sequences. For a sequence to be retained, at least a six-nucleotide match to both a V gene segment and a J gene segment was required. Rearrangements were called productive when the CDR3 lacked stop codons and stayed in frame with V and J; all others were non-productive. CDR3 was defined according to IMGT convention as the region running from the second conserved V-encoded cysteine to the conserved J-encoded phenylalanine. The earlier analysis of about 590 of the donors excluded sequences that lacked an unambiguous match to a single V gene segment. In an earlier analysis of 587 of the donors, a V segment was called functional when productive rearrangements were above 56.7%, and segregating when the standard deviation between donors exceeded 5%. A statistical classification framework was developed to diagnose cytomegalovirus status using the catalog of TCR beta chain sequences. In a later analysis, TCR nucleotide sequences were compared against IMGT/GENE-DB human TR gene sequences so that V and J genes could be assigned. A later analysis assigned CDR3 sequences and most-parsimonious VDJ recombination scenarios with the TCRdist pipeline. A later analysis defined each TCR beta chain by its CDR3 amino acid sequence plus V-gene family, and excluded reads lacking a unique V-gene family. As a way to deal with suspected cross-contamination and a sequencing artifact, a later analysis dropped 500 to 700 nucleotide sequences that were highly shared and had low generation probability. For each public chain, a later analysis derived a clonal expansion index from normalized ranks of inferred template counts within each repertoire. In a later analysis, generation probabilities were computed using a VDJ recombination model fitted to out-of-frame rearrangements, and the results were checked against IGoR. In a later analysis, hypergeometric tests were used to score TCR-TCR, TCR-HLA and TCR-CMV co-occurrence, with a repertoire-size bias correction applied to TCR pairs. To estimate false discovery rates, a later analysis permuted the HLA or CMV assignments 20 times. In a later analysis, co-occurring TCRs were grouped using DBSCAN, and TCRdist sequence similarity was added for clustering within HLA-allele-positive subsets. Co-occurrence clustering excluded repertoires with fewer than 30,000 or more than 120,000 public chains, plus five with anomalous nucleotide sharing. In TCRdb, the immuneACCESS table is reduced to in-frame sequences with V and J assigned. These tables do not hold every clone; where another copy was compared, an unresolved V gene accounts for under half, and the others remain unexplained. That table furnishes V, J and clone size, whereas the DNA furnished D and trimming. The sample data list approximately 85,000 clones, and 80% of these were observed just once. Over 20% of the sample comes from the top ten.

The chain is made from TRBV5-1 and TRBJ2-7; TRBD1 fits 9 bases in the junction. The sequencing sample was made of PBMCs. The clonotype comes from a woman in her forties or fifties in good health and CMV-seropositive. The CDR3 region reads CASSLSGQGIGEQYF. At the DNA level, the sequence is TGCGCCAGCAGCTTATCGGGACAGGGAATCGGCGAGCAGTACTTC.